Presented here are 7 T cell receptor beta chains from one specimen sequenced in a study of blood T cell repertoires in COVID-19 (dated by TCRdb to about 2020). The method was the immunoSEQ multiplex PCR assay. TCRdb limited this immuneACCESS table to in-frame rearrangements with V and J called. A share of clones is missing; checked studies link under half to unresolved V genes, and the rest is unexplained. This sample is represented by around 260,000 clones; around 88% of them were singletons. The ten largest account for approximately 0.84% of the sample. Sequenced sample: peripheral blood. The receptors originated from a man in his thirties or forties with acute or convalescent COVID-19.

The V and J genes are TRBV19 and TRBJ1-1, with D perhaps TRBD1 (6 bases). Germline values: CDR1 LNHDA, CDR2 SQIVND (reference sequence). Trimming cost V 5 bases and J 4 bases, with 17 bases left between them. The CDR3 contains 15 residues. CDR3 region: CASSFHRAGFTEAFF. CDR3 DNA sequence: TGTGCCAGTAGTTTCCACAGGGCAGGTTTCACTGAAGCTTTCTTT. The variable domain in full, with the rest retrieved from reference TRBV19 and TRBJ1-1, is DGGITQSPKYLFRKEGQNVTLSCEQNLNHDAMYWYRQDPGQGLRLIYYSQIVNDFQKGDIAEGYSVSREKKESFPLTVTSAQKNPTAFYLCASSFHRAGFTEAFFGQGTRLTVV.

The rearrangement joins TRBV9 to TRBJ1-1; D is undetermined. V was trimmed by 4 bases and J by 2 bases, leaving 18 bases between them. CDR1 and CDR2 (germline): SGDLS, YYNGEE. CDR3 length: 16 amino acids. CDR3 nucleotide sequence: TGTGCCAGCAGCCTCTGGGGAGGTCCCCCAAACACTGAAGCTTTCTTT. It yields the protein CASSLWGGPPNTEAFF.

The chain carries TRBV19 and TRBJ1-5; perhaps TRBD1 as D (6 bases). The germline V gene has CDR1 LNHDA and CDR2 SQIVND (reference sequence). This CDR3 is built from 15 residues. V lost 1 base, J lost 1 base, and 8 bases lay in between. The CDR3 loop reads CASSIVQGSNQPQHF. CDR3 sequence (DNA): TGTGCCAGTAGTATAGTTCAGGGGAGCAATCAGCCCCAGCATTTT.

The CDR3 spells CASSQRGSGRVNEQFF. The CDR3 DNA reads TGTGCCAGCAGCCAAAGAGGTAGCGGGAGGGTCAATGAGCAGTTCTTC. The chain is built from TRBV3-1 (or the pseudogene TRBV3-2) and TRBJ2-1; 11 bases agree with TRBD2. After removal of 2 bases from V and 6 bases from J, the junction contained 6 bases not matched to a gene. This CDR3 has 16 residues. Germline assignment: CDR1 LGHDT and CDR2 YNNKEL (reference sequence).

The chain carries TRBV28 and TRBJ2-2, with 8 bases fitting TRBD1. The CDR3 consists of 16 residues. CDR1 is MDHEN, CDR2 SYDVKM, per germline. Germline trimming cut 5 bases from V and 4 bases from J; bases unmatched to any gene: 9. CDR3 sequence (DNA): TGTGCCAGCAGTCCTCAGGGGGCTAGAATCACCGGGGAGCTGTTTTTT. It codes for CASSPQGARITGELFF.

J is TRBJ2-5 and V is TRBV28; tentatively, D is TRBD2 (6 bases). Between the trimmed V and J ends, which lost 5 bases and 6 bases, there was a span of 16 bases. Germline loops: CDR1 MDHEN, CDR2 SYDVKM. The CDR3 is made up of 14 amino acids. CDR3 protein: CASSPTGRMKTQYF. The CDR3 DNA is TGTGCCAGCAGTCCTACGGGGAGGATGAAGACCCAGTACTTC.

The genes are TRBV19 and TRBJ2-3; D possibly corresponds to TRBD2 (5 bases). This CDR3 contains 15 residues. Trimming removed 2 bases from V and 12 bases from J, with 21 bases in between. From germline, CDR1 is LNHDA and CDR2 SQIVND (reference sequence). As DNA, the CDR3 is TGTGCCAGTAGTATAAGTAGGGTGACCGGGGAACTCCAGTATTTT. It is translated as CASSISRVTGELQYF.